What follows is one T cell receptor (beta chain) and its context. None of the patients had undergone any treatment ahead of thyroid surgery. This sample stems from a study of metastatic and nonmetastatic thyroid tumors. This CDR3 contains 13 residues. The V gene end was trimmed by 5 bases and the J gene end by 6 bases; junction bases not matched to a gene: 3. CDR1 MNHNS and CDR2 SASEGT come from the germline V gene. Using MiXCR, TCRdb re-called clones from the PCR reads. The sample carries some 30,000 clones, 10% to 13% recorded once. The sample taken for sequencing was blood. This TCR derives from a female donor with papillary thyroid cancer or a benign thyroid nodule (not recorded which). Some clones in this sample may be carry-over from other donors' samples. The V call is TRBV6-1, the J call TRBJ2-3; 9 bases fit TRBD1. In DNA, the CDR3 is TGTGCCAGCAGTCGGGACAGGGACGATACGCAGTATTTT. This gives the protein CASSRDRDDTQYF.